This T cell receptor (beta chain) was documented in a study of T cell responses to AZD1222 COVID-19 vaccine. Findings of the study overall: There were vaccine-associated CD4 TCRs across spike, dominant at 160-218 and 743-854.

The protocol was immunoSEQ multiplex PCR, while the TCRdb copy is restricted to in-frame clones and leaves out a portion. The table has under 200,000 clones, 88% seen once. Notes on this clone: The antigen remains undetermined.

This clonotype originated in an adult in good health. Sequenced here: peripheral blood, sampled on day 0 of AZD1222 vaccination.

The CDR3 region is CASSPTSGRALEQFF. In nucleotides, the CDR3 is TGTGCCAGCAGCCCAACTAGCGGGAGGGCCTTGGAGCAGTTCTTC. The chain uses TRBV7-9 and TRBJ2-1; 13 nucleotides match TRBD2. This CDR3 is built from 15 residues. V shed 5 bases and J 10 bases; nucleotides not matched to a gene: 8. Germline CDR1 is SEHNR and CDR2 is FQNEAQ (reference sequence). Looking up the rest from reference TRBV7-9 and TRBJ2-1 gives the full variable domain: DTGVSQNPRHKITKRGQNVTFRCDPISEHNRLYWYRQTLGQGPEFLTYFQNEAQLEKSRLLSDRFSAERPKGSFSTLEIQRTEQGDSAMYLCASSPTSGRALEQFFGPGTRLTVL.